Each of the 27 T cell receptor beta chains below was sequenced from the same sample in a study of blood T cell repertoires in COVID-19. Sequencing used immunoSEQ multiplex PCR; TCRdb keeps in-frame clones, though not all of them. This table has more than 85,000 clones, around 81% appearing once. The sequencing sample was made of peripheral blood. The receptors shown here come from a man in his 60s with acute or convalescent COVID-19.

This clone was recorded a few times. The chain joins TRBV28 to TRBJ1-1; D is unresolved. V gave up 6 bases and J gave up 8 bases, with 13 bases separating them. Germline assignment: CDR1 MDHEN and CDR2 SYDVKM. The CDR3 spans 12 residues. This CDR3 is CASRYLTEEAFF. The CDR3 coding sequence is TGTGCCAGCAGGTACCTAACAGAAGAAGCTTTCTTT. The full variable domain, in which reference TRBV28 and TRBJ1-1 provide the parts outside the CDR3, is DVKVTQSSRYLVKRTGEKVFLECVQDMDHENMFWYRQDPGLGLRLIYFSYDVKMKEKGDIPEGYSVSREKKERFSLILESASTNQTSMYLCASRYLTEEAFFGQGTRLTVV.

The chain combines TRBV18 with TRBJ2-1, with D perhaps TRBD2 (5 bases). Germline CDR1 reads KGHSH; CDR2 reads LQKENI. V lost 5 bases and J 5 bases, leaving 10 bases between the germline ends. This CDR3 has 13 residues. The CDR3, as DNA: TGTGCCAGCTCATCCAACGGGGACAATGAGCAGTTCTTC. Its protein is CASSSNGDNEQFF. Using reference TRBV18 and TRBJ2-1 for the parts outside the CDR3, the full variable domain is NAGVMQNPRHLVRRRGQEARLRCSPMKGHSHVYWYRQLPEEGLKFMVYLQKENIIDESGMPKERFSAEFPKEGPSILRIQQVVRGDSAAYFCASSSNGDNEQFFGPGTRLTVL.

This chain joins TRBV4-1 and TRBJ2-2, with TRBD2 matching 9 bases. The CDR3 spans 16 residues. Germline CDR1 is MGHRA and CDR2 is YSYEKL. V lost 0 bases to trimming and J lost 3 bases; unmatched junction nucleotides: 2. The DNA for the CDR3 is TGCGCCAGCAGCCAAGAAGCGGGGGGCCACACCGGGGAGCTGTTTTTT. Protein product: CASSQEAGGHTGELFF.

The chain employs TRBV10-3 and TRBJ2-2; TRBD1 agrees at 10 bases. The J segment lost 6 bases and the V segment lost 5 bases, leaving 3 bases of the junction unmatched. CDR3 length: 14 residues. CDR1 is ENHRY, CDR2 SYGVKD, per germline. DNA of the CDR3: TGTGCCATCAGTTCGGGACAGGGGTCCGGGGAGCTGTTTTTT. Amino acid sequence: CAISSGQGSGELFF.

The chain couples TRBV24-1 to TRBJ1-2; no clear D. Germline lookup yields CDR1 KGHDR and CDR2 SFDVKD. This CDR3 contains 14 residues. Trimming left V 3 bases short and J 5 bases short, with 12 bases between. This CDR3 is CATSDTSQVYGYTF. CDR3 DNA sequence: TGTGCCACCAGTGATACAAGCCAGGTGTATGGCTACACCTTC.

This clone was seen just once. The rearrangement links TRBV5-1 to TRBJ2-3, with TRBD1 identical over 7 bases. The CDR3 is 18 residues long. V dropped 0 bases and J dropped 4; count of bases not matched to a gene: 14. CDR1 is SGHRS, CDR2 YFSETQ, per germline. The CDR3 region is CASSLGVLRGQTSDTQYF. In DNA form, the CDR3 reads TGCGCCAGCAGCTTGGGGGTACTCCGGGGACAGACATCAGATACGCAGTATTTT.

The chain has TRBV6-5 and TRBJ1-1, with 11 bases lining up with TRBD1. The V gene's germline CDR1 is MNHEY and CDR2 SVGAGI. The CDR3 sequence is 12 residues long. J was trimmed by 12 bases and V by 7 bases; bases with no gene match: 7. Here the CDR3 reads CASTWGDRGTFF. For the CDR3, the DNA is TGTGCCAGCACCTGGGGGGACAGGGGGACTTTCTTT.

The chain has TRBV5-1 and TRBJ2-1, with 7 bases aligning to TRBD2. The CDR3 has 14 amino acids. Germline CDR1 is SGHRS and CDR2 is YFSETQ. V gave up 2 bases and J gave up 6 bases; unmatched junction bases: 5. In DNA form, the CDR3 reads TGCGCCAGCAGCTTAACGGGGGGAAGCAATGAGCAGTTCTTC. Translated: CASSLTGGSNEQFF. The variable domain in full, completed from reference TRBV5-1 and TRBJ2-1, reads KAGVTQTPRYLIKTRGQQVTLSCSPISGHRSVSWYQQTPGQGLQFLFEYFSETQRNKGNFPGRFSGRQFSNSRSEMNVSTLELGDSALYLCASSLTGGSNEQFFGPGTRLTVL.

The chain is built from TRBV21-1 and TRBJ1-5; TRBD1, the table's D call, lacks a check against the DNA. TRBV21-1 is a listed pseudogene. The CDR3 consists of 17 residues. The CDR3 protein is CASSKSLTGRSNQPQHF. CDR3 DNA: TGTGCCAGCAGCAAATCTTTGACAGGGAGGTCAAATCAGCCCCAGCATTTT.

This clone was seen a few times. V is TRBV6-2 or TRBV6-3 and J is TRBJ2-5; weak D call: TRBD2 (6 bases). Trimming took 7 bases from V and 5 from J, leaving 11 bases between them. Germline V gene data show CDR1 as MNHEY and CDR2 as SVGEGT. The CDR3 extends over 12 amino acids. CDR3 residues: CASTPRGETQYF. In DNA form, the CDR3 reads TGTGCCAGCACCCCTCGGGGGGAGACCCAGTACTTC.

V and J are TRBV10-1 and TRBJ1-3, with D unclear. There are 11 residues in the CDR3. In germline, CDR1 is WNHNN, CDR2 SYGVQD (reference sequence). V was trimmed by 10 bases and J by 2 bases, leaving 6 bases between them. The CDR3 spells CATSTGNTIYF. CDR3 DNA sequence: TGCGCCACATCTACTGGAAACACCATATATTTT.

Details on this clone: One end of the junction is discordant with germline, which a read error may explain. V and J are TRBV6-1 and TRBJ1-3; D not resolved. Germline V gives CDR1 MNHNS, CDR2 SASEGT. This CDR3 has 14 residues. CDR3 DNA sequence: TGTGCCAGCAGGGAAGTTCTCTCTGGAAACACCATATATTTT. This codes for CASREVLSGNTIYF.

In DNA form, the CDR3 reads TGTGCCAGCAGCCTTATGGCAGGACATCTTGCCAAAAACATTCAGTACTTC. As protein: CASSLMAGHLAKNIQYF. This sequence joins TRBV11-2 and TRBJ2-4; tentative D call: TRBD1 (5 bases). The CDR3 is made up of 17 amino acids. The V gene lost 5 bases and the J gene lost 1 base, with 18 bases spanning the gap. Germline CDR1 SGHAT, CDR2 FQNNGV.

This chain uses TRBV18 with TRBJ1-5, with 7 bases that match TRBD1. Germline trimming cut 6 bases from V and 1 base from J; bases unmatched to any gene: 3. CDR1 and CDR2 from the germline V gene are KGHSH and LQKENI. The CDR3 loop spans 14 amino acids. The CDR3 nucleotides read TGTGCCAGCTCCCCGGGACAGAGCAATCAGCCCCAGCATTTT. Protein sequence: CASSPGQSNQPQHF.

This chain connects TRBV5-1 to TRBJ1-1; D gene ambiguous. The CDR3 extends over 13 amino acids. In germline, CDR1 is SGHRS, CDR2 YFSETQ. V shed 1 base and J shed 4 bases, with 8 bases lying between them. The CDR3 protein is CASSLSDSTEAFF. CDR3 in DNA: TGCGCCAGCAGCTTGTCCGACTCCACTGAAGCTTTCTTT.

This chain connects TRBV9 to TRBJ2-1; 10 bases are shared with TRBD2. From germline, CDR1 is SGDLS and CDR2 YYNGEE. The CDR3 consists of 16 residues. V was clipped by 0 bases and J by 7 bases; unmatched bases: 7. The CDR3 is CASSVAPNSGRNEQFF. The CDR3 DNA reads TGTGCCAGCAGCGTAGCCCCTAATAGCGGGAGGAATGAGCAGTTCTTC. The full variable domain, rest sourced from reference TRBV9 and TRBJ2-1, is DSGVTQTPKHLITATGQRVTLRCSPRSGDLSVYWYQQSLDQGLQFLIQYYNGEERAKGNILERFSAQQFPDLHSELNLSSLELGDSALYFCASSVAPNSGRNEQFFGPGTRLTVL.

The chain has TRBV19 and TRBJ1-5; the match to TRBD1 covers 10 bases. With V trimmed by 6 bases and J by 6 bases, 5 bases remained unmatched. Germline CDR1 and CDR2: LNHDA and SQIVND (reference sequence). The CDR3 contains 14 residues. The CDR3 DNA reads TGTGCCAGTAGACAGACAGGGGGCGGTCAGCCCCAGCATTTT. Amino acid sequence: CASRQTGGGQPQHF. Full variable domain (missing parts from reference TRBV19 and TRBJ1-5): DGGITQSPKYLFRKEGQNVTLSCEQNLNHDAMYWYRQDPGQGLRLIYYSQIVNDFQKGDIAEGYSVSREKKESFPLTVTSAQKNPTAFYLCASRQTGGGQPQHFGDGTRLSIL.

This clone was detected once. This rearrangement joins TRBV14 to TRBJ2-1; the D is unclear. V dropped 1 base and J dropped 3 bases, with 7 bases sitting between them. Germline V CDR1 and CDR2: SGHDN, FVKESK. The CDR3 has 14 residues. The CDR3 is CASSQAGGYNEQFF. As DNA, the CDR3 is TGTGCCAGCAGCCAAGCTGGCGGCTACAATGAGCAGTTCTTC.

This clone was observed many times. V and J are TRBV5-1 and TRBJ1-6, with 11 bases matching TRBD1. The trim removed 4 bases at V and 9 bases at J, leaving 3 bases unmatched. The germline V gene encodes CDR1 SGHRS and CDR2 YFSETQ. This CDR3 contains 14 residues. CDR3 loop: CASSTGQGGSPLHF. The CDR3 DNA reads TGCGCCAGCAGCACGGGACAGGGGGGTTCACCCCTCCACTTT.

In nucleotides, the CDR3 is TGTGCCAGCAGTGGACAGGGGCTCTCTGGGGCCAACGTCCTGACTTTC. Its protein product is CASSGQGLSGANVLTF. The chain couples TRBV6-1 to TRBJ2-6; 8 bases match TRBD1. The ends lost 4 bases at V and 0 bases at J; junction bases unmatched: 2. Germline V gene sequence: CDR1 MNHNS, CDR2 SASEGT. The CDR3 is 16 residues long.

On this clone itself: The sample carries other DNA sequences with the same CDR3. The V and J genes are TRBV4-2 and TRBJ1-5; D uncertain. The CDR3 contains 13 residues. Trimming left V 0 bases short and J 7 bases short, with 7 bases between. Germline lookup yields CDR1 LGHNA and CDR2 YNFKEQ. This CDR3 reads CASSQDTGQPQHF. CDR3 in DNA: TGTGCCAGCAGCCAAGACACGGGGCAGCCCCAGCATTTT.

CDR3 sequence (DNA): TGCAGTGCTAGTACGACAGGGAGGTGGGATGGCTACACCTTC. It encodes CSASTTGRWDGYTF. This sequence joins TRBV20-1 and TRBJ1-2; 7 nucleotides line up with TRBD1. Germline loops: CDR1 DFQATT, CDR2 SNEGSKA (reference sequence). V shed 3 bases and J 6 bases; nucleotides not matched to a gene: 10. This CDR3 has 14 amino acids.

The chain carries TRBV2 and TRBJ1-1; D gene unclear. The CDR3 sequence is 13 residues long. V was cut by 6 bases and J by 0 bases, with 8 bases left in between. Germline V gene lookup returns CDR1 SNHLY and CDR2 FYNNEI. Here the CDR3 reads CASRIRMNTEAFF. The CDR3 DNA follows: TGTGCCAGCAGGATCAGGATGAACACTGAAGCTTTCTTT.

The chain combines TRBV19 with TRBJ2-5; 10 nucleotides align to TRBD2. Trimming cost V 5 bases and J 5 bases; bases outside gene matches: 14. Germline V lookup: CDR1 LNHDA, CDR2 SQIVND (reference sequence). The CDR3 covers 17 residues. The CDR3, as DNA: TGTGCCAGTAGTTCGAGCGGGAGGGCCGGGGGTGGTGAGACCCAGTACTTC. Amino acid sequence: CASSSSGRAGGGETQYF.

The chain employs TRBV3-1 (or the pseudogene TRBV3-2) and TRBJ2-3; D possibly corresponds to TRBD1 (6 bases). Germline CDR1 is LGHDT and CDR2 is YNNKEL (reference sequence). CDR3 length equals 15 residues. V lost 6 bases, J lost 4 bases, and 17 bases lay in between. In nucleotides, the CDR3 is TGTGCCAGCAGTACGGGACACAGCCTCGCAGATACGCAGTATTTT. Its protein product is CASSTGHSLADTQYF.

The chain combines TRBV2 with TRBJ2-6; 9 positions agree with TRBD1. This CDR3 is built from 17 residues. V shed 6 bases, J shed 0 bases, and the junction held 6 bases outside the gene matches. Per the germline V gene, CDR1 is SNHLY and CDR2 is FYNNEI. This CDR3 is CASRTGQGSSGANVLTF. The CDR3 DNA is TGTGCCAGCAGGACCGGACAGGGGAGCTCTGGGGCCAACGTCCTGACTTTC.

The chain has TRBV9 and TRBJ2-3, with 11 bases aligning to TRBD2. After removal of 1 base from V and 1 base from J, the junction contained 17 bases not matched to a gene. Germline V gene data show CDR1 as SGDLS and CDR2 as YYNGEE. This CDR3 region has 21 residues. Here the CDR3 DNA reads TGTGCCAGCAGCGTAACCCACAGCATGGCTAGCGGGGGGCGTGGCACAGATACGCAGTATTTT. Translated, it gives CASSVTHSMASGGRGTDTQYF.